The 28 T cell receptor beta chains below come from one sample, sequenced in a study of blood T cell repertoires in COVID-19. TCRdb's table, derived via immunoSEQ multiplex PCR, lists solely in-frame clones and lacks some. In the table there are roughly 120,000 clones, roughly 87% of which are singletons. The sample was peripheral blood. Every receptor here comes from a human donor in a cohort sampled during active COVID-19.

The CDR3 DNA follows: TGTGCCAGCAGTAAGAAGGGAGGGACTGAAAAACTGTTTTTT. It codes for CASSKKGGTEKLFF. The chain has TRBV7-2 and TRBJ1-4; TRBD1 might be the D (5 bases). Trimming removed 6 bases at V and 7 bases at J, with 15 bases between. The CDR3 is 14 residues long. Per germline, CDR1 SGHTA and CDR2 FQGNSA. Filled out from reference TRBV7-2 and TRBJ1-4, the complete variable domain reads GAGVSQSPSNKVTEKGKDVELRCDPISGHTALYWYRQSLGQGLEFLIYFQGNSAPDKSGLPSDRFSAERTGGSVSTLTIQRTQQEDSAVYLCASSKKGGTEKLFFGSGTQLSVL.

The chain has TRBV5-4 and TRBJ2-3; 12 bases map to TRBD2. Germline assignment: CDR1 SGHNT and CDR2 YYREEE (reference sequence). Trimming cost V 3 bases and J 4 bases; bases outside gene matches: 6. The CDR3 length is 16 residues. The CDR3 DNA follows: TGTGCCAGCAGCTCCAGACTAGCGGGAGTTGCAGATACGCAGTATTTT. This encodes CASSSRLAGVADTQYF.

The J gene is TRBJ2-7, the V gene TRBV18; possibly TRBD1 for D (5 bases). The V and J ends lost 6 bases and 0 bases respectively, with 12 bases between them. The germline gives CDR1 KGHSH, CDR2 LQKENI. This CDR3 is 14 amino acids long. Written as DNA, the CDR3 is TGTGCCAGCTCGAACGGACACTCCTCCTACGAGCAGTACTTC. Residues: CASSNGHSSYEQYF.

The J gene is TRBJ1-2, the V gene TRBV5-1, with 9 bases identical to TRBD1. Germline CDR1 reads SGHRS; CDR2 reads YFSETQ. The CDR3 loop spans 17 amino acids. The V gene end was trimmed by 2 bases and the J gene end by 0 bases; junction bases not matched to a gene: 8. Written as DNA, the CDR3 is TGCGCCAGCAGCTTAACAGGGGGCAATGGAGCTAACTATGGCTACACCTTC. Its protein product is CASSLTGGNGANYGYTF.

V usage is TRBV6-5 and J usage is TRBJ2-7; D call uncertain. This CDR3 has 11 residues. The germline CDR1 and CDR2 sequences are MNHEY and SVGAGI. V dropped 2 bases and J dropped 4 bases, with 3 bases sitting between them. The CDR3 DNA reads TGTGCCAGCAGTTACCAGTACGAGCAGTACTTC. Encoded protein: CASSYQYEQYF.

This rearrangement joins TRBV19 to TRBJ2-7; 8 nucleotides match TRBD1. V lost 5 bases and J lost 9; bases outside the gene matches: 15. The germline V gene has CDR1 LNHDA and CDR2 SQIVND (reference sequence). The CDR3 contains 15 residues. CDR3 nucleotides: TGTGCCAGTAGTCTTAGGACAGGGCCACGCATCTGGCAGTACTTC. Protein: CASSLRTGPRIWQYF. The variable domain in full, completed from reference TRBV19 and TRBJ2-7, reads DGGITQSPKYLFRKEGQNVTLSCEQNLNHDAMYWYRQDPGQGLRLIYYSQIVNDFQKGDIAEGYSVSREKKESFPLTVTSAQKNPTAFYLCASSLRTGPRIWQYFGPGTRLTVT.

The chain has TRBV6-4 and TRBJ1-1; TRBD1 matches 8 bases. The CDR3 length is 13 residues. Germline CDR1 is MRHNA and CDR2 is SNTAGT. Losses at the gene ends were 4 bases for V and 3 bases for J; bases not matched to a gene: 1. This CDR3 reads CASSVDRDTEAFF. In nucleotides, the CDR3 is TGTGCCAGCAGTGTGGACAGGGACACTGAAGCTTTCTTT.

The V call is TRBV12-3 or TRBV12-4, the J call TRBJ1-5; no clear D gene. The germline V and J ends were trimmed by 3 bases and 7 bases, with 7 bases remaining between them. The length of the CDR3 is 12 residues. The CDR3 spells CASSFHGQPQHF. CDR3 bases: TGTGCCAGCAGTTTTCATGGCCAGCCCCAGCATTTT.

This sequence joins TRBV18 and TRBJ1-5; D might be TRBD1 (6 bases). The germline gives CDR1 KGHSH, CDR2 LQKENI. The CDR3 has 16 amino acids. V gave up 5 bases and J gave up 0 bases, with 14 bases separating them. This CDR3 reads CASSGGGLYSNQPQHF. The CDR3, as DNA: TGTGCCAGCTCAGGTGGGGGCCTCTATAGCAATCAGCCCCAGCATTTT.

V is TRBV3-1 (or the pseudogene TRBV3-2) and J is TRBJ1-2; no firm D call. The germline gives CDR1 LGHDT, CDR2 YNNKEL (reference sequence). V lost 0 bases, J lost 5 bases, and 13 bases lay in between. The CDR3 spans 15 residues. The CDR3 nucleotides read TGTGCCAGCAGCCAAGATTTAGGCCGGGGTTATGGCTACACCTTC. This codes for CASSQDLGRGYGYTF.

The genes are TRBV7-9 and TRBJ2-5; the match to TRBD1 covers 8 bases. V was pared by 3 bases and J by 4 bases, with 4 bases of the junction left unmatched. Per the germline V gene, CDR1 is SEHNR and CDR2 is FQNEAQ (reference sequence). The CDR3 consists of 14 residues. The chain's CDR3 is CASSFRTGSETQYF. The CDR3 DNA is TGTGCCAGCAGCTTCAGGACAGGGTCAGAGACCCAGTACTTC.

The V gene is TRBV7-9, the J gene TRBJ2-3; 10 bases map to TRBD2. Germline V lookup: CDR1 SEHNR, CDR2 FQNEAQ (reference sequence). V lost 0 bases, J lost 3 bases, and 9 bases stayed unmatched. CDR3 size: 18 residues. The CDR3 bases are TGTGCCAGCAGCTTAGCTCTAGCGGGAGTGGATGGGACAGATACGCAGTATTTT. This sequence encodes CASSLALAGVDGTDTQYF.

The genes are TRBV18 and TRBJ1-2; the D is unclear. The CDR3 is 14 residues long. Germline V gene lookup returns CDR1 KGHSH and CDR2 LQKENI. Trimming shortened V by 2 bases and J by 2 bases, and 9 bases separated the two germline ends. CDR3 sequence: CASSPGPINYGYTF. CDR3 nucleotides: TGTGCCAGCTCACCAGGCCCGATAAACTATGGCTACACCTTC.

The CDR3 DNA reads as TGCGCCAGCAGTGAGTCGAGGGTCTCTGGGGCCAACGTCCTGACTTTC. It is translated as CASSESRVSGANVLTF. The chain links TRBV10-2 to TRBJ2-6, with TRBD2 as a possible D gene (5 bases). Trimming cost V 0 bases and J 0 bases, with 6 bases left between them. The CDR3 consists of 16 residues. The V gene's germline CDR1 is WSHSY and CDR2 SAAADI.

This rearrangement joins TRBV5-5 to TRBJ1-1; no firm D call. CDR1 SGHKS and CDR2 YYEKEE come from the germline V gene (reference sequence). The CDR3 consists of 14 residues. V lost 1 base to trimming and J lost 7 bases, with 14 bases between them. The CDR3 coding sequence is TGTGCCAGCAGCTTGTCTGGGGAGGCGTTTGAAGCTTTCTTT. Translated, it gives CASSLSGEAFEAFF. The full variable domain, in which reference TRBV5-5 and TRBJ1-1 provide the parts outside the CDR3, is DAGVTQSPTHLIKTRGQQVTLRCSPISGHKSVSWYQQVLGQGPQFIFQYYEKEERGRGNFPDRFSARQFPNYSSELNVNALLLGDSALYLCASSLSGEAFEAFFGQGTRLTVV.

In this sample, this clone turned up once. The rearrangement uses TRBV30 and TRBJ2-1; TRBD2 matches at 9 bases. CDR1 and CDR2 from the germline V gene are GTSNPN and SVGIG (reference sequence). V was pared by 4 bases and J by 2 bases, with 9 bases of the junction left unmatched. CDR3 length: 16 amino acids. The CDR3 protein is CAWKLELAGPYNEQFF. Here the CDR3 DNA reads TGTGCCTGGAAATTGGAGCTAGCGGGGCCCTACAATGAGCAGTTCTTC. The whole variable domain, filled in from reference TRBV30 and TRBJ2-1, reads SQTIHQWPATLVQPVGSPLSLECTVEGTSNPNLYWYRQAAGRGLQLLFYSVGIGQISSEVPQNLSASRPQDRQFILSSKKLLLSDSGFYLCAWKLELAGPYNEQFFGPGTRLTVL.

The gene calls are TRBV3-1 (or the pseudogene TRBV3-2) and TRBJ2-7, with D uncertain. Trimming cost V 0 bases and J 0 bases, with 12 bases left between them. The CDR3 loop spans 16 amino acids. The V gene's germline CDR1 is LGHDT and CDR2 YNNKEL (reference sequence). The chain's CDR3 is CASSQDGRASSYEQYF. The CDR3 DNA reads as TGTGCCAGCAGCCAAGACGGTCGCGCGAGCTCCTACGAGCAGTACTTC.

A single count supports this clone. The chain combines TRBV5-1 with TRBJ2-1; 7 bases are shared with TRBD2. J gave up 8 bases and V 3 bases, and 17 bases lay outside the gene matches. Per germline, CDR1 SGHRS and CDR2 YFSETQ. CDR3 length equals 17 residues. This chain's CDR3 is CASSSRASAGVKDEQFF. The CDR3 nucleotides are TGCGCCAGCAGCTCTCGCGCCTCGGCGGGAGTAAAGGATGAGCAGTTCTTC.

CDR3 sequence (DNA): TGTGCCAGCAGTACCTCAGGGTCTGGAAACACCATATATTTT. Its translation: CASSTSGSGNTIYF. This sequence joins TRBV27 and TRBJ1-3; D perhaps matches TRBD1 (5 bases). CDR1 is MNHEY, CDR2 SMNVEV, per germline (reference sequence). The length of the CDR3 is 14 residues. V was trimmed by 5 bases and J by 1 base, leaving 9 bases between them.

The chain joins TRBV30 to TRBJ2-7; D is perhaps TRBD2 (7 bases). The germline V and J ends were trimmed by 3 bases and 3 bases, with 15 bases remaining between them. From germline, CDR1 is GTSNPN and CDR2 SVGIG (reference sequence). The CDR3 has 14 amino acids. CDR3 protein: CAWRGGARYYEQYF. The DNA of the CDR3 is TGTGCCTGGAGGGGGGGGGCTAGGTACTACGAGCAGTACTTC. Variable domain in full (rest from reference TRBV30 and TRBJ2-7): SQTIHQWPATLVQPVGSPLSLECTVEGTSNPNLYWYRQAAGRGLQLLFYSVGIGQISSEVPQNLSASRPQDRQFILSSKKLLLSDSGFYLCAWRGGARYYEQYFGPGTRLTVT.

The genes are TRBV19 and TRBJ2-4; 10 nucleotides line up with TRBD1. CDR3 size: 13 residues. V was pared by 5 bases and J by 10 bases, with 5 bases of the junction left unmatched. From germline, CDR1 is LNHDA and CDR2 SQIVND (reference sequence). The CDR3, as DNA: TGTGCCAGTAGTGCCATGGGACAGGGGATTCAGTACTTC. As protein: CASSAMGQGIQYF.

The V call is TRBV5-1, the J call TRBJ2-6; no firm D call. Between the trimmed V and J ends, which lost 0 bases and 0 bases, there was a span of 10 bases. The CDR3 consists of 17 residues. The germline V gene has CDR1 SGHRS and CDR2 YFSETQ. The CDR3 coding sequence is TGCGCCAGCAGCTTGGAGGCGGCAAGCTCTGGGGCCAACGTCCTGACTTTC. It translates to CASSLEAASSGANVLTF.

Turning to this clone: A read error may account for a junction end that differs from germline. This chain joins TRBV7-7 and TRBJ2-3; TRBD2 matches at 12 bases. This CDR3 region has 14 residues. Germline assignment: CDR1 SSHAT and CDR2 FNYEAQ (reference sequence). Written as DNA, the CDR3 is TGTGCTAGCAGCTTAGGGACTAGCGGGGATACGCAGTATTTT. Protein product: CASSLGTSGDTQYF. Complete variable domain (other parts from reference TRBV7-7 and TRBJ2-3): GAGVSQSPRYKVTKRGQDVTLRCDPISSHATLYWYQQALGQGPEFLTYFNYEAQPDKSGLPSDRFSAERPEGSISTLTIQRTEQRDSAMYRCASSLGTSGDTQYFGPGTRLTVL.

This sequence joins TRBV28 and TRBJ2-5, with D perhaps matching TRBD2 (5 bases). V gave up 6 bases and J gave up 9 bases, with 26 bases separating them. This CDR3 contains 16 residues. Germline V gives CDR1 MDHEN, CDR2 SYDVKM. DNA of the CDR3: TGTGCCAGCAGCCTTTCGGACGGAAGGAGCGGACGGCCCCAGTACTTC. Translated, it gives CASSLSDGRSGRPQYF. Complete variable domain (other parts from reference TRBV28 and TRBJ2-5): DVKVTQSSRYLVKRTGEKVFLECVQDMDHENMFWYRQDPGLGLRLIYFSYDVKMKEKGDIPEGYSVSREKKERFSLILESASTNQTSMYLCASSLSDGRSGRPQYFGPGTRLLVL.

The chain has TRBV11-3 and TRBJ2-3; 8 bases agree with TRBD1. The CDR3 runs to 15 residues. Unmatched junction bases numbered 4, after V lost 1 base and J lost 4 bases. Germline V gene sequence: CDR1 SGHNT, CDR2 YENEEA. The CDR3 spells CASSLVAGGADTQYF. The DNA for the CDR3 is TGTGCCAGCAGCTTAGTGGCAGGGGGCGCAGATACGCAGTATTTT.

The CDR3 DNA reads as TGTGCCAGCAGCTTAGATGCCGGCAGGGCAGATCACAGGGAAAAGAACGAGCAGTACTTC. Amino acids: CASSLDAGRADHREKNEQYF. The chain links TRBV11-3 to TRBJ2-7; a possible D gene is TRBD1 (6 bases). Per the germline V gene, CDR1 is SGHNT and CDR2 is YENEEA. The V end lost 0 bases, the J end lost 5 bases, and 29 bases lay between the germline ends. The CDR3 is made up of 20 amino acids.

The chain is built from TRBV5-1 and TRBJ2-3; tentative D call: TRBD2 (5 bases). V lost 0 bases and J lost 2, with 7 bases in between. CDR3 length: 14 amino acids. The germline CDR1 and CDR2 sequences are SGHRS and YFSETQ. The CDR3 DNA sequence: TGCGCCAGCAGCTTGGGAGGGTCCACAGATACGCAGTATTTT. It encodes CASSLGGSTDTQYF. Using reference TRBV5-1 and TRBJ2-3 for the parts outside the CDR3, the full variable domain is KAGVTQTPRYLIKTRGQQVTLSCSPISGHRSVSWYQQTPGQGLQFLFEYFSETQRNKGNFPGRFSGRQFSNSRSEMNVSTLELGDSALYLCASSLGGSTDTQYFGPGTRLTVL.

The V gene is TRBV3-1 (or the pseudogene TRBV3-2), the J gene TRBJ1-6; TRBD1 aligns across 9 bases. The CDR3 runs 16 residues. Germline V CDR1 and CDR2: LGHDT, YNNKEL (reference sequence). The V gene end was trimmed by 1 base and the J gene end by 6 bases; junction bases not matched to a gene: 4. CDR3 bases: TGTGCCAGCAGCCAAGGGACAGGGGCTGGTAATTCACCCCTCCACTTT. Its protein is CASSQGTGAGNSPLHF.